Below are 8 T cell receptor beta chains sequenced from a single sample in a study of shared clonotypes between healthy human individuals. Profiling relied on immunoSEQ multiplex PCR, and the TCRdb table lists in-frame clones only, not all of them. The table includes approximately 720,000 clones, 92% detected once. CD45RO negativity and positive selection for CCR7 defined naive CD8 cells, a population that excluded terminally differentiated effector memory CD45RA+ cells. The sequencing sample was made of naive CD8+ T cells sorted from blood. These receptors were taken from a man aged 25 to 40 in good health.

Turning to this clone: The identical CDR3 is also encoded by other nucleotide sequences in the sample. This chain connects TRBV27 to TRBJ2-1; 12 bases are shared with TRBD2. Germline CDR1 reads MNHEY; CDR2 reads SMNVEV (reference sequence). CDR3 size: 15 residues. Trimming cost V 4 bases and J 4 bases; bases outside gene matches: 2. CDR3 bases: TGTGCCAGCAGTTCACTAGCGGGAGGATACAATGAGCAGTTCTTC. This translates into CASSSLAGGYNEQFF.

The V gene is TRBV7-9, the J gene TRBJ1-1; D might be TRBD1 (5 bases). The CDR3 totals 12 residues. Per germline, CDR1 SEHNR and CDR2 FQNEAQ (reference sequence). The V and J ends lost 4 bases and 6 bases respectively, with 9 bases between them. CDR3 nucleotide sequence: TGTGCCAGCAGCTCGGGGGTGTCTGAAGCTTTCTTT. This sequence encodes CASSSGVSEAFF.

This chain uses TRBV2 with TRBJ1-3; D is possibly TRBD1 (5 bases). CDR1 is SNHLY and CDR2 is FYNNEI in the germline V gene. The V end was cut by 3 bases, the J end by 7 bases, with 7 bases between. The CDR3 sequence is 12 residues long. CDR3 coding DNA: TGTGCCAGCAGTGACAGGGTCAACACCATATATTTT. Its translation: CASSDRVNTIYF. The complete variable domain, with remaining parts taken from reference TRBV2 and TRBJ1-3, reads EPEVTQTPSHQVTQMGQEVILRCVPISNHLYFYWYRQILGQKVEFLVSFYNNEISEKSEIFDDQFSVERPDGSNFTLKIRSTKLEDSAMYFCASSDRVNTIYFGEGSWLTVV.

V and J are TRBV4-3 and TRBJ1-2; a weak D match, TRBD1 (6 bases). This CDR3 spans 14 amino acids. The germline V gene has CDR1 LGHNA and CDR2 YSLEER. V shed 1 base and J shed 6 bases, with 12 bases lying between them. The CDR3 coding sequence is TGCGCCAGCAGCCAAGGGATGGGGGCGCATGGCTACACCTTC. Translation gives CASSQGMGAHGYTF.

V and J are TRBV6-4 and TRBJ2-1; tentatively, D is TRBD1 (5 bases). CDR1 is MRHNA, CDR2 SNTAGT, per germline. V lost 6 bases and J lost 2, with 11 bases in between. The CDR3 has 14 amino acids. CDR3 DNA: TGTGCCAGCAGGAAGGGGCTAACCTACAATGAGCAGTTCTTC. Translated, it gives CASRKGLTYNEQFF.

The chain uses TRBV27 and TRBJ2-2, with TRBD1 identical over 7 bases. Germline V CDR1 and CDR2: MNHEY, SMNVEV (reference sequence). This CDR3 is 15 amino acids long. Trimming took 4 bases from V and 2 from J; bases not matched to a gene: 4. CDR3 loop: CASSYRTGNTGELFF. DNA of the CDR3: TGTGCCAGCAGTTACCGGACAGGAAACACCGGGGAGCTGTTTTTT.

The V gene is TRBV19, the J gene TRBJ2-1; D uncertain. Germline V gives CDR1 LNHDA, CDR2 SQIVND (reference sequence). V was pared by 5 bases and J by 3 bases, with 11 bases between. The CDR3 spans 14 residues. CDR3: CASSPDSFYNEQFF. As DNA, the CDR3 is TGTGCCAGTAGTCCAGACTCCTTCTACAATGAGCAGTTCTTC.

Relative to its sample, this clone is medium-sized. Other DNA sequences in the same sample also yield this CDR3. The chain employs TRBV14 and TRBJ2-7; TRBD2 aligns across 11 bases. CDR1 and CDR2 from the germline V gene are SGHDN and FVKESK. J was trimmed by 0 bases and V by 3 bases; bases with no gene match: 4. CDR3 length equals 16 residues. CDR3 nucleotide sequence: TGTGCCAGCAGCCAGGGGACTAGCGGAAGCTCCTACGAGCAGTACTTC. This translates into CASSQGTSGSSYEQYF.